These 28 T cell receptor beta chains came from one sample sequenced in a study of blood T cell repertoires in COVID-19. Here immunoSEQ multiplex PCR was the method, and the copy in TCRdb shows in-frame clones only, minus some. Of 250,000 to 300,000 clones detected, approximately 85% appear once; the ten largest clones hold approximately 2%. The sample consisted of PBMCs or T cells enriched from blood (not recorded which). The receptor source for this set is a woman in her forties or fifties who had recovered from COVID-19.

The gene calls are TRBV3-1 (or the pseudogene TRBV3-2) and TRBJ2-1, with D possibly matching TRBD2 (7 bases). Germline V lookup: CDR1 LGHDT, CDR2 YNNKEL (reference sequence). With 6 bases removed from V and 7 bases from J, the gap between germline ends came to 13 bases. The CDR3 consists of 13 residues. CDR3: CASREGGDNEQFF. Written as DNA, the CDR3 is TGTGCCAGCAGGGAAGGGGGGGATAATGAGCAGTTCTTC.

As to this clone: The same CDR3 also results from other DNA sequences found in this sample. The chain couples TRBV6-5 to TRBJ1-5, with a possible D match to TRBD1 (6 bases). This CDR3 spans 13 amino acids. CDR1 is MNHEY and CDR2 is SVGAGI in the germline V gene. V was cut by 6 bases and J by 2 bases, with 8 bases left in between. CDR3 coding DNA: TGTGCCAGCAGCCGACAGGGCAATCAGCCCCAGCATTTT. Protein: CASSRQGNQPQHF.

The CDR3 spells CASSATSSYNSPLHF. The CDR3 DNA sequence: TGTGCCAGCAGTGCCACTAGCTCCTATAATTCACCCCTCCACTTT. This chain uses TRBV2 with TRBJ1-6; unclear D gene. Trimming shortened V by 4 bases and J by 0 bases, and 7 bases separated the two germline ends. The CDR3 contains 15 residues. Germline CDR1 is SNHLY and CDR2 is FYNNEI.

The J gene is TRBJ1-2, the V gene TRBV28; D is uncertain. Trimming took off 7 bases at V and 1 base at J, with 13 bases between the two ends. There are 14 residues in the CDR3. CDR1 MDHEN and CDR2 SYDVKM come from the germline V gene. The CDR3 sequence: CASNQQPLNYGYTF. The CDR3 coding sequence is TGTGCCAGCAATCAACAGCCACTTAACTATGGCTACACCTTC.

This chain connects TRBV2 to TRBJ1-1, with a possible D match to TRBD1 (6 bases). Trimming pared 4 bases from V and 11 bases from J, leaving 14 bases between. CDR1 and CDR2 (germline): SNHLY, FYNNEI. This CDR3 has 12 amino acids. CDR3 residues: CASSVEGVGAFF. The CDR3 bases are TGTGCCAGCAGTGTCGAGGGGGTAGGGGCTTTCTTT.

The rearrangement links TRBV5-4 to TRBJ2-7; D is perhaps TRBD1 (6 bases). Germline V gives CDR1 SGHNT, CDR2 YYREEE (reference sequence). The V gene lost 4 bases and the J gene lost 4 bases, with 9 bases spanning the gap. This CDR3 has 12 residues. CDR3 sequence reads: CASSIGTYEQYF. As DNA, the CDR3 is TGTGCCAGCAGCATCGGGACATACGAGCAGTACTTC. Drawing the rest from reference TRBV5-4 and TRBJ2-7, the complete variable domain is ETGVTQSPTHLIKTRGQQVTLRCSSQSGHNTVSWYQQALGQGPQFIFQYYREEENGRGNFPPRFSGLQFPNYSSELNVNALELDDSALYLCASSIGTYEQYFGPGTRLTVT.

This rearrangement joins TRBV5-1 to TRBJ2-7; unclear D gene. Germline CDR1 SGHRS, CDR2 YFSETQ. CDR3 length equals 14 residues. Trimming cost V 7 bases and J 1 base, with 15 bases left between them. The CDR3 here is CASRIQSSSYEQYF. In DNA, the CDR3 is TGCGCCAGCCGAATACAGAGCTCGTCCTACGAGCAGTACTTC.

The V call is TRBV28, the J call TRBJ2-1, with D hard to call. Germline assignment: CDR1 MDHEN and CDR2 SYDVKM. CDR3 size: 15 residues. Trimming removed 6 bases at V and 2 bases at J, with 14 bases between. This CDR3 is CASRPTTITYNEQFF. CDR3 DNA sequence: TGTGCCAGCAGACCCACTACTATCACCTACAATGAGCAGTTCTTC. Full variable domain (remainder filled in from reference TRBV28 and TRBJ2-1): DVKVTQSSRYLVKRTGEKVFLECVQDMDHENMFWYRQDPGLGLRLIYFSYDVKMKEKGDIPEGYSVSREKKERFSLILESASTNQTSMYLCASRPTTITYNEQFFGPGTRLTVL.

This sequence joins TRBV28 and TRBJ2-3; TRBD2 matches 8 bases. The CDR3 has 12 amino acids. J was trimmed by 14 bases and V by 3 bases; bases with no gene match: 7. CDR1 MDHEN and CDR2 SYDVKM come from the germline V gene. CDR3 DNA: TGTGCCAGCAGTTTTATTGGGCGGGGGGCGTATTTT. It yields the protein CASSFIGRGAYF.

The chain links TRBV7-9 to TRBJ1-1, with D perhaps TRBD1 (5 bases). This CDR3 contains 13 residues. In germline, CDR1 is SEHNR, CDR2 FQNEAQ (reference sequence). Trimming took 2 bases from V and 11 from J, leaving 15 bases between them. CDR3 DNA sequence: TGTGCCAGCAGCTTACTACAGGCCCTAGAGGCTTTCTTT. Its translation is CASSLLQALEAFF.

The chain carries TRBV19 and TRBJ2-1, with D tentatively TRBD2 (6 bases). Trimming took 3 bases from V and 9 from J, leaving 18 bases between them. Per the germline V gene, CDR1 is LNHDA and CDR2 is SQIVND (reference sequence). The CDR3 runs 15 residues. The CDR3 DNA reads as TGTGCCAGTAGTATTTGGCCTAGCGTGTTAGGTGAGCAGTTCTTC. Translating gives CASSIWPSVLGEQFF.

The CDR3: CASSLRLEYGEQFF. CDR3 in DNA: TGTGCCAGCAGCTTGAGGCTAGAGTACGGTGAGCAGTTCTTC. This chain connects TRBV5-4 to TRBJ2-1; D ambiguous. This CDR3 has 14 amino acids. V lost 1 base, J lost 9 bases, and 14 bases lay in between. Germline loops: CDR1 SGHNT, CDR2 YYREEE (reference sequence).

The V and J genes are TRBV10-3 and TRBJ2-7; weak D call: TRBD1 (5 bases). The V end lost 2 bases, the J end lost 3 bases, and 5 bases lay between the germline ends. Germline-derived CDR1 and CDR2 are ENHRY and SYGVKD. The CDR3 runs to 12 residues. CDR3 sequence (DNA): TGTGCCATCAGTGAGCAGGGCTACGAGCAGTACTTC. Its translation is CAISEQGYEQYF.

Here the CDR3 reads CASSEATGHSYEQYF. The CDR3, as DNA: TGTGCCAGCAGTGAAGCTACAGGACACTCCTACGAGCAGTACTTC. The V gene is TRBV6-1, the J gene TRBJ2-7; tentative D call: TRBD1 (5 bases). The CDR3 covers 15 residues. CDR1 is MNHNS, CDR2 SASEGT, per germline. The germline V and J ends were trimmed by 0 bases and 0 bases, with 9 bases remaining between them.

This rearrangement joins TRBV28 to TRBJ1-2; no definite D call. The length of the CDR3 is 13 residues. V lost 4 bases and J 4 bases, leaving 10 bases between the germline ends. Germline V CDR1 and CDR2: MDHEN, SYDVKM. CDR3 residues: CASSSSSPYGYTF. The CDR3 DNA reads as TGTGCCAGCAGTTCAAGCTCCCCCTATGGCTACACCTTC.

The CDR3 coding sequence is TGTGCCAGCAGCTTAACAGGGGCCGGCGGGGAGCTGTTTTTT. Translating gives CASSLTGAGGELFF. The chain employs TRBV7-9 and TRBJ2-2; the match to TRBD1 covers 7 bases. This CDR3 contains 14 residues. The germline CDR1 and CDR2 sequences are SEHNR and FQNEAQ (reference sequence). V trimming: 2 bases; J trimming: 7 bases; junction bases outside the gene matches: 4.

The chain uses TRBV18 and TRBJ2-5; maybe TRBD2 (5 bases). This CDR3 is 14 amino acids long. Germline V gives CDR1 KGHSH, CDR2 LQKENI. V lost 2 bases and J lost 5, with 12 bases in between. The CDR3 DNA sequence: TGTGCCAGCTCACCAGCCCTAGCCTGGGAGACCCAGTACTTC. Protein sequence: CASSPALAWETQYF.

The chain links TRBV5-6 to TRBJ2-7; 11 positions match TRBD2. Germline CDR1 is SGHDT and CDR2 is YYEEEE. The CDR3 length is 15 residues. The V and J ends lost 4 bases and 2 bases, in that order; junction bases with no gene match: 5. CDR3 DNA sequence: TGTGCCAGCAGCACACTAGCGGGAGTCACCTACGAGCAGTACTTC. It is translated as CASSTLAGVTYEQYF.

V is TRBV5-1 and J is TRBJ2-7; D not resolved. The germline CDR1 and CDR2 sequences are SGHRS and YFSETQ. V was shortened by 4 bases and J by 0 bases, with 11 bases between the two germline ends. The CDR3 loop spans 14 amino acids. The CDR3 DNA is TGCGCCAGCAGCCCTCCGGCGGACTCCTACGAGCAGTACTTC. It specifies CASSPPADSYEQYF.

This clone appeared a single time. The gene calls are TRBV7-3 and TRBJ2-1; 10 bases fit TRBD1. Germline V CDR1 and CDR2: SGHTA, FQGTGA. The V and J ends lost 6 bases and 4 bases, in that order; junction bases with no gene match: 6. The length of the CDR3 is 15 residues. CDR3 bases: TGTGCCAGCAGTAGACAGGGGGCTAATTACAATGAGCAGTTCTTC. Its translation: CASSRQGANYNEQFF. Full variable domain (rest looked up from reference TRBV7-3 and TRBJ2-1): GAGVSQTPSNKVTEKGKYVELRCDPISGHTALYWYRQSLGQGPEFLIYFQGTGAADDSGLPNDRFFAVRPEGSVSTLKIQRTERGDSAVYLCASSRQGANYNEQFFGPGTRLTVL.

This clone is a singleton in its sample. The chain employs TRBV5-1 and TRBJ2-3; D is possibly TRBD2 (6 bases). In germline, CDR1 is SGHRS, CDR2 YFSETQ. The CDR3 consists of 16 residues. Between the trimmed V and J ends, which lost 0 bases and 0 bases, there was a span of 11 bases. The DNA of the CDR3 is TGCGCCAGCAGCTTGGTCTTAGCGGCAAGCACAGATACGCAGTATTTT. The encoded protein is CASSLVLAASTDTQYF. Full variable domain (outside the CDR3, taken from reference TRBV5-1 and TRBJ2-3): KAGVTQTPRYLIKTRGQQVTLSCSPISGHRSVSWYQQTPGQGLQFLFEYFSETQRNKGNFPGRFSGRQFSNSRSEMNVSTLELGDSALYLCASSLVLAASTDTQYFGPGTRLTVL.

Note on this clone: Other DNA sequences in the sample encode the same CDR3. V gene TRBV5-1 combines with J gene TRBJ2-1; D is possibly TRBD2 (5 bases). Germline V CDR1 and CDR2: SGHRS, YFSETQ. Trimming removed 2 bases at V and 8 bases at J, with 14 bases between. This CDR3 is 14 amino acids long. The CDR3 DNA follows: TGCGCCAGCAGCTTAGATTCGGGATCTGATGAGCAGTTCTTC. Amino acids: CASSLDSGSDEQFF.

The chain links TRBV5-8 to TRBJ2-2; 8 bases match TRBD1. This CDR3 has 15 residues. The junction had 6 bases not matched to a gene; V was cut back by 4 bases and J by 4 bases. In germline, CDR1 is SGHTS, CDR2 YDEGEE. The CDR3 sequence: CASSPRTGSTGELFF. CDR3 DNA: TGTGCCAGCAGCCCCAGGACAGGGTCCACCGGGGAGCTGTTTTTT. Full variable domain (rest looked up from reference TRBV5-8 and TRBJ2-2): EAGVTQSPTHLIKTRGQQATLRCSPISGHTSVYWYQQALGLGLQFLLWYDEGEERNRGNFPPRFSGRQFPNYSSELNVNALELEDSALYLCASSPRTGSTGELFFGEGSRLTVL.

The chain has TRBV12-3 or TRBV12-4 and TRBJ2-7; TRBD1 agrees at 8 bases. This CDR3 has 13 residues. V lost 3 bases to trimming and J lost 5 bases; unmatched junction nucleotides: 3. CDR3 sequence (DNA): TGTGCCAGCAGTTTTGGACAGGGCCACGAGCAGTACTTC. It encodes CASSFGQGHEQYF.

V and J are TRBV2 and TRBJ1-6; the match to TRBD1 covers 7 bases. Germline-derived CDR1 and CDR2 are SNHLY and FYNNEI. The CDR3 is made up of 16 amino acids. V lost 4 bases and J lost 9; bases outside the gene matches: 12. DNA of the CDR3: TGTGCCAGCAGTGTAGGGGGCCCTACGATGAGTTCACCCCTCCACTTT. It codes for CASSVGGPTMSSPLHF.

The chain has TRBV5-8 and TRBJ1-4; tentatively, D is TRBD1 (6 bases). The ends were cut back, 2 bases at V and 3 bases at J, with 8 bases in the middle. The germline gives CDR1 SGHTS, CDR2 YDEGEE. There are 14 residues in the CDR3. The CDR3 sequence is CASSLRTANEKLFF. CDR3 bases: TGTGCCAGCAGCTTACGGACAGCTAATGAAAAACTGTTTTTT.

The chain links TRBV19 to TRBJ2-7; D gene unclear. V was pared by 4 bases and J by 3 bases, with 10 bases between. The CDR3 is 13 amino acids. The germline V gene has CDR1 LNHDA and CDR2 SQIVND (reference sequence). CDR3 in DNA: TGTGCCAGTAGTAGTCTAGGTGGCTACGAGCAGTACTTC. The encoded protein is CASSSLGGYEQYF.

The rearrangement links TRBV7-8 to TRBJ1-2, with 9 nucleotides matching TRBD1. CDR3 length: 14 amino acids. J gave up 5 bases and V 5 bases, and 6 bases lay outside the gene matches. The germline CDR1 and CDR2 sequences are SGHVS and FQNEAQ. The CDR3 region has the DNA TGTGCCAGCAGCCCTCCGGACAGGGGATATGGCTACACCTTC. Amino acid sequence: CASSPPDRGYGYTF.